Below are 13 T cell receptor beta chains sequenced from a single sample in a study of blood T cell repertoires in COVID-19. TCRdb's copy holds only in-frame clones and misses some; the assay was immunoSEQ multiplex PCR. The data contain some 160,000 clones, around 82% of them seen just once; the ten biggest clones take up about a tenth. The material sequenced was peripheral blood. All receptors derive from an older man with active or convalescent COVID-19.

The chain is built from TRBV5-8 and TRBJ2-7, with TRBD2 identical over 7 bases. The CDR3 has 15 residues. CDR1 is SGHTS and CDR2 is YDEGEE in the germline V gene. With 4 bases clipped from V and 1 base from J, the junction kept 8 bases outside the gene matches. This CDR3 is CASSPWTSNSYEQYF. The DNA for the CDR3 is TGTGCCAGCAGCCCCTGGACTAGTAATTCCTACGAGCAGTACTTC.

The sample holds a few counts of this clone. The chain uses TRBV4-1 and TRBJ1-1; perhaps TRBD1 as D (5 bases). Trimming pared 0 bases from V and 5 bases from J, leaving 16 bases between. The CDR3 has 16 amino acids. Germline V lookup: CDR1 MGHRA, CDR2 YSYEKL. The CDR3: CASSQESPGVGTEAFF. The CDR3 DNA reads as TGCGCCAGCAGCCAAGAATCGCCGGGGGTTGGGACTGAAGCTTTCTTT.

The chain employs TRBV4-3 and TRBJ1-5; TRBD1 might be the D (5 bases). V lost 1 base and J 5 bases, leaving 18 bases between the germline ends. The CDR3 length is 17 residues. Germline values: CDR1 LGHNA, CDR2 YSLEER. For the CDR3, the DNA is TGCGCCAGCAGCCAAGTTTATTCTCGGGGGGGGGATCAGCCCCAGCATTTT. This encodes CASSQVYSRGGDQPQHF.

V and J are TRBV27 and TRBJ2-7; 7 positions agree with TRBD1. Germline CDR1 reads MNHEY; CDR2 reads SMNVEV (reference sequence). V lost 5 bases and J lost 5; bases outside the gene matches: 6. There are 13 residues in the CDR3. CDR3 amino acids: CASSKTTGDEQYF. CDR3 in DNA: TGTGCCAGCAGTAAAACAACAGGGGACGAGCAGTACTTC.

The rearrangement links TRBV18 to TRBJ1-3; D unresolved. V lost 2 bases, J lost 0 bases, and 8 bases lay in between. Germline V lookup: CDR1 KGHSH, CDR2 LQKENI. This CDR3 is built from 15 residues. The CDR3: CASSPRETSGNTIYF. The CDR3 DNA is TGTGCCAGCTCACCAAGGGAGACCTCTGGAAACACCATATATTTT.

The gene calls are TRBV2 and TRBJ2-7; D ambiguous. Germline V gene data show CDR1 as SNHLY and CDR2 as FYNNEI. Deletions cut 2 bases from V and 7 bases from J, with 6 bases between. The CDR3 covers 11 residues. CDR3 bases: TGTGCCAGCAGTGAATTCCTAGAGCAGTACTTC. As protein: CASSEFLEQYF.

This sequence joins TRBV6-2 or TRBV6-3 and TRBJ1-1; 7 nucleotides line up with TRBD1. This CDR3 has 14 residues. Losses at the gene ends were 2 bases for V and 3 bases for J; bases not matched to a gene: 3. Per the germline V gene, CDR1 is MNHEY and CDR2 is SVGEGT. CDR3 amino acids: CASSYAGGDTEAFF. The CDR3 DNA reads TGTGCCAGCAGTTACGCAGGGGGAGACACTGAAGCTTTCTTT.

The chain couples TRBV14 to TRBJ2-1; D remains ambiguous. The CDR3 loop spans 15 amino acids. Trimming took off 2 bases at V and 0 bases at J, with 8 bases between the two ends. In germline, CDR1 is SGHDN, CDR2 FVKESK. The chain's CDR3 is CASSQFDSSYNEQFF. In DNA, the CDR3 is TGTGCCAGCAGCCAATTTGACTCCTCCTACAATGAGCAGTTCTTC. Variable domain in full (rest from reference TRBV14 and TRBJ2-1): EAGVTQFPSHSVIEKGQTVTLRCDPISGHDNLYWYRRVMGKEIKFLLHFVKESKQDESGMPNNRFLAERTGGTYSTLKVQPAELEDSGVYFCASSQFDSSYNEQFFGPGTRLTVL.

This chain uses TRBV6-5 with TRBJ2-1; 9 positions agree with TRBD2. V gave up 0 bases and J gave up 3 bases; unmatched junction bases: 3. The CDR3 has 16 amino acids. Germline V gene data show CDR1 as MNHEY and CDR2 as SVGAGI. CDR3 DNA sequence: TGTGCCAGCAGTTACTCTAGGACTAGCGTCTACAATGAGCAGTTCTTC. Translated, it gives CASSYSRTSVYNEQFF.

This chain connects TRBV5-1 to TRBJ2-7, with D tentatively TRBD1 (5 bases). Germline CDR1 reads SGHRS; CDR2 reads YFSETQ. Trimming left V 1 base short and J 3 bases short, with 17 bases between. The CDR3 runs 16 residues. CDR3 nucleotides: TGCGCCAGCAGCTTGTCCCCCAGGACACTTAACTACGAGCAGTACTTC. It specifies CASSLSPRTLNYEQYF.

J is TRBJ1-5 and V is TRBV19; D is uncertain. The CDR3 is 13 residues long. Germline V lookup: CDR1 LNHDA, CDR2 SQIVND (reference sequence). V dropped 2 bases and J dropped 2 bases, with 4 bases sitting between them. The CDR3 loop reads CASSIRGNQPQHF. The CDR3 bases are TGTGCCAGTAGTATACGGGGCAATCAGCCCCAGCATTTT. The variable domain in full, completed from reference TRBV19 and TRBJ1-5, reads DGGITQSPKYLFRKEGQNVTLSCEQNLNHDAMYWYRQDPGQGLRLIYYSQIVNDFQKGDIAEGYSVSREKKESFPLTVTSAQKNPTAFYLCASSIRGNQPQHFGDGTRLSIL.

This chain joins TRBV6-2 or TRBV6-3 and TRBJ2-1; TRBD2 matches 8 bases. Losses at the gene ends were 2 bases for V and 9 bases for J; bases not matched to a gene: 3. The CDR3 extends over 13 amino acids. CDR1 is MNHEY and CDR2 is SVGEGT in the germline V gene. Written as DNA, the CDR3 is TGTGCCAGCAGTTACGACAGCGGGAGTGAGCAGTTCTTC. Protein product: CASSYDSGSEQFF.

The chain recombines TRBV28 with TRBJ2-1, with TRBD2 identical over 14 bases. Trimming removed 8 bases from V and 8 bases from J; junction bases left unmatched: 8. Germline lookup yields CDR1 MDHEN and CDR2 SYDVKM. CDR3 size: 15 residues. The CDR3 DNA is TGTGCCAGCCCTCCCGGGACTAGCGGGAGTTATGAGCAGTTCTTC. This translates into CASPPGTSGSYEQFF.